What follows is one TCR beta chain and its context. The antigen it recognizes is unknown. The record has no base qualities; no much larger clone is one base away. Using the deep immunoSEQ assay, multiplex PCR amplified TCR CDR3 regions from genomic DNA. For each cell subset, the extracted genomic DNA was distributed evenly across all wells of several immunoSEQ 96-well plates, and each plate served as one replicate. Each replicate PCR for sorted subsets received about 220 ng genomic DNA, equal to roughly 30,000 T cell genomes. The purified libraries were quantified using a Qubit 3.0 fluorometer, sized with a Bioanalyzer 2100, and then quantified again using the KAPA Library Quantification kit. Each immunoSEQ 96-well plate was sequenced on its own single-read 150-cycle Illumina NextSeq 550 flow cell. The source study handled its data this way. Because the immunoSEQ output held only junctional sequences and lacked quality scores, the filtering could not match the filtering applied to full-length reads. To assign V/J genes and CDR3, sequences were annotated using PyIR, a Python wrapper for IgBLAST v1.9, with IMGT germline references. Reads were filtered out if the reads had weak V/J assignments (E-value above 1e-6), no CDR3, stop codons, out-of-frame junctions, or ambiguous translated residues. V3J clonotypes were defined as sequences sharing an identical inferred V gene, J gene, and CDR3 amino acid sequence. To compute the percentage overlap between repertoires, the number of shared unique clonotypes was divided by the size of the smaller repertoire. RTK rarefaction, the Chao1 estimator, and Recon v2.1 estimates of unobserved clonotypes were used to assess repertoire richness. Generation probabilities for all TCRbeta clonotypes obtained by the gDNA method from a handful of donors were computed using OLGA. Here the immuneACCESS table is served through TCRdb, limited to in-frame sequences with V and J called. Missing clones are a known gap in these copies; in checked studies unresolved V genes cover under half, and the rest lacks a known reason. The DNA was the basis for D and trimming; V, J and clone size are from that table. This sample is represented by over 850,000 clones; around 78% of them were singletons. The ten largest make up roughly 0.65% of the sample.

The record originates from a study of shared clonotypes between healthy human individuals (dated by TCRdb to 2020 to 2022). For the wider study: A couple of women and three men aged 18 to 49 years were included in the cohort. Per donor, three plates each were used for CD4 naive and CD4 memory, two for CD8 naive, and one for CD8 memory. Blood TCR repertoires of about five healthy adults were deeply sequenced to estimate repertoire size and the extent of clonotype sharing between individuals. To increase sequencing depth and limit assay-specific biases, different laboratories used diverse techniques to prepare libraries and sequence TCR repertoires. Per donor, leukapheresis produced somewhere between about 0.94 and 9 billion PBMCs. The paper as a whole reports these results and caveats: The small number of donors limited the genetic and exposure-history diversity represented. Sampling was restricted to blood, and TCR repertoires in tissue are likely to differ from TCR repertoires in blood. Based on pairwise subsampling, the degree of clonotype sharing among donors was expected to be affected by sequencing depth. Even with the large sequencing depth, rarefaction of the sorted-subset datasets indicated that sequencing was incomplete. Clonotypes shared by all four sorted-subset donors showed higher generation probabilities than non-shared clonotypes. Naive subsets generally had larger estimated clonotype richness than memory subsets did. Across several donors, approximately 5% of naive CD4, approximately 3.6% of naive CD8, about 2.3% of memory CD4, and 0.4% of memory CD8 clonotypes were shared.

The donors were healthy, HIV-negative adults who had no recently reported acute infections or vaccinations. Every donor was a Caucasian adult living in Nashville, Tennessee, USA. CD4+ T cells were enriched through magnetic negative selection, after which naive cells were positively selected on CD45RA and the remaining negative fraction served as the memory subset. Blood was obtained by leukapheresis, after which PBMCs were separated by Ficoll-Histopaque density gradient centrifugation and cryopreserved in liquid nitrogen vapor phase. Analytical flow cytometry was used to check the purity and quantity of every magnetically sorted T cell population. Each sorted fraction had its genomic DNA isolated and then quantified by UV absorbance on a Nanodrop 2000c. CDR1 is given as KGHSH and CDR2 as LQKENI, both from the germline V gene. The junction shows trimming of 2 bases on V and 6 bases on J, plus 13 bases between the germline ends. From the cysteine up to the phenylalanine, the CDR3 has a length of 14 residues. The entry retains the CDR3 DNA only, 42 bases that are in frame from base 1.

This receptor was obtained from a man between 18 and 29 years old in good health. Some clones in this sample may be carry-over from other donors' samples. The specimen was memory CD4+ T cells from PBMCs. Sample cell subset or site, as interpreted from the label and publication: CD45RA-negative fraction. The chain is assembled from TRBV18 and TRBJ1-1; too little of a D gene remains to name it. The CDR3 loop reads CASSPRRPGPEAFF. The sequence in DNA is TGTGCCAGCTCACCAAGGAGGCCTGGCCCTGAAGCTTTCTTT.